The T cell receptor beta chain described here comes from a study of cytomegalovirus exposure and HLA in healthy donors. Study as a whole: Genetic ancestry analysis placed approximately 79% of the 398 donors that were genotyped in the Caucasian-associated cluster.

Study-level findings and limits: TCR beta sequences reportedly predicted most subjects' HLA-A and HLA-B alleles accurately. Within the data, a cluster of highly shared sequence variants was likely a sequencing artifact. The classifier reportedly diagnosed cytomegalovirus status with high sensitivity and specificity.

V was pared by 0 bases and J by 8 bases, with 5 bases of the junction left unmatched. Germline V gene sequence: CDR1 SGHKS, CDR2 YYEKEE (reference sequence). The CDR3 is 14 amino acids. This clone was seen just once. Its antigen remains unidentified. Use of 60 Vbeta and 13 Jbeta primers characterized the PCR. Produced via immunoSEQ multiplex PCR; TCRdb's table is partial and in-frame only. The data hold approximately 100,000 clones, with 64% observed a single time. The specimen sequenced was PBMCs. The chain recombines TRBV5-5 with TRBJ1-2; 9 positions match TRBD1. The TCR comes from a man aged 55 to 70 in good health and CMV-seronegative. DNA for the CDR3: TGTGCCAGCAGCTTGGGCGGGACAGGGCGCGGCTACACCTTC. Protein product: CASSLGGTGRGYTF.